This T cell receptor (beta chain) was sequenced in a study of long-term antiretroviral therapy in people with HIV. The run of the v3.0 immunoSEQ assay was at survey level. Assay: immunoSEQ multiplex PCR; the TCRdb copy retains only in-frame clones and omits some. The table shows under 25,000 clones, with over 75% occurring only once. Before they underwent DNA extraction, samples held about 0.95-10 million cryopreserved PBMC. In germline, CDR1 is SSHAT, CDR2 FNYEAQ (reference sequence). V was clipped by 4 bases and J by 9 bases; unmatched bases: 11. The length of the CDR3 is 14 residues. The gene calls are TRBV7-7 and TRBJ2-7; 8 bases are a match to TRBD1. This clonotype was obtained from a man between 60 and 70 years old with HIV. This specimen was unsorted PBMCs, taken 0.6 years after starting antiretroviral therapy. The CDR3 here is CASSSTGDFGAQYF. As DNA, the CDR3 is TGTGCCAGCAGCTCGACAGGGGATTTTGGAGCGCAGTACTTC.